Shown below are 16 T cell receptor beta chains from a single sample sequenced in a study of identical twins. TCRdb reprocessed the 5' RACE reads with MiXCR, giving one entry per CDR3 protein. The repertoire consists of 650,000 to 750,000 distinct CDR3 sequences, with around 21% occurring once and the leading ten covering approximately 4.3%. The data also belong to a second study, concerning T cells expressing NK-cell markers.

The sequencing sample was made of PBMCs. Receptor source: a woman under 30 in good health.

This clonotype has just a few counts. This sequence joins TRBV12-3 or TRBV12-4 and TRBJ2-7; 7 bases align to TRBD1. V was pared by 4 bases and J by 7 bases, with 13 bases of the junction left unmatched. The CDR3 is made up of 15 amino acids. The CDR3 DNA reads TGTGCCAGCAGTTCAACAGGGGACGCTAAACCAGAGCAGTACTTC. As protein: CASSSTGDAKPEQYF.

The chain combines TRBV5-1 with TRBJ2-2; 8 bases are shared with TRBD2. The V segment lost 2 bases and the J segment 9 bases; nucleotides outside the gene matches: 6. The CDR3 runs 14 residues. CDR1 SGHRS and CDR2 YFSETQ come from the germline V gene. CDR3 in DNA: TGCGCCAGCAGCTTTGTAGCGGGAACCTGGGAGCTGTTTTTT. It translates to CASSFVAGTWELFF.

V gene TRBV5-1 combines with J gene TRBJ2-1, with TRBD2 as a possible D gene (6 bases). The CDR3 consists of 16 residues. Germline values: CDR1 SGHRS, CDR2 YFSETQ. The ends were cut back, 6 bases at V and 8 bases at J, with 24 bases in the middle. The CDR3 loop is CASTRGYRGGADEQFF. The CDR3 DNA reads TGCGCCAGCACCCGCGGTTATCGCGGAGGGGCAGATGAGCAGTTCTTC.

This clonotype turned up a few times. The CDR3 DNA reads as TGTGCCATCTCCAGAGAGAATGAGCAGTTCTTC. The encoded protein is CAISRENEQFF. The chain links TRBV10-3 to TRBJ2-1; D ambiguous. CDR3 size: 11 residues. Trimming left V 8 bases short and J 7 bases short, with 9 bases between. Germline loops: CDR1 ENHRY, CDR2 SYGVKD.

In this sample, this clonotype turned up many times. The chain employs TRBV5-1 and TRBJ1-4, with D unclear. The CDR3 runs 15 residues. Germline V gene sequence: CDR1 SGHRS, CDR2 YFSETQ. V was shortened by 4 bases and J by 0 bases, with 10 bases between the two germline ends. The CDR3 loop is CASSVVSATNEKLFF. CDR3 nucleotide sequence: TGCGCCAGCAGCGTCGTTTCGGCAACTAATGAAAAACTGTTTTTT.

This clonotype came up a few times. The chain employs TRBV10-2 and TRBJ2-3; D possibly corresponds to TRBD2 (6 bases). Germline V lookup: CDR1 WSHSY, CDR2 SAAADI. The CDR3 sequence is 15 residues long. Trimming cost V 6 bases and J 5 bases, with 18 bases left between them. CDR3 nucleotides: TGCGCCAGCAGCGAGAGAGGGACTTTAGGAGATACGCAGTATTTT. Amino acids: CASSERGTLGDTQYF.

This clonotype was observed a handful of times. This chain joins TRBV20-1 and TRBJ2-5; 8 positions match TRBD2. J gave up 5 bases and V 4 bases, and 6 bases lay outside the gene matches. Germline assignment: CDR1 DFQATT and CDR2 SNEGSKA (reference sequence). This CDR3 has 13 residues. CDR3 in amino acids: CSATPGGTETQYF. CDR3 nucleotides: TGCAGTGCTACGCCGGGGGGGACGGAGACCCAGTACTTC.

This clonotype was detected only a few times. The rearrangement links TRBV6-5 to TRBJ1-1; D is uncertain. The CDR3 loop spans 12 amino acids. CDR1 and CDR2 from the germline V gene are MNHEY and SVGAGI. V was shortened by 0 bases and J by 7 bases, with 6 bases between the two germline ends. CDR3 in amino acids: CASSYSGVEAFF. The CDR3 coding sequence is TGTGCCAGCAGTTACTCTGGAGTTGAAGCTTTCTTT.

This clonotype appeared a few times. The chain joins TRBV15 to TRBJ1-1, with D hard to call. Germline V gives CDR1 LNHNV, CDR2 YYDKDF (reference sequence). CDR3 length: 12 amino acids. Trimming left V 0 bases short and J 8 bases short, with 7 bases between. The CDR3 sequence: CATSRDYGEAFF. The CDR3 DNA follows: TGTGCCACCAGCAGAGATTACGGGGAAGCTTTCTTT.

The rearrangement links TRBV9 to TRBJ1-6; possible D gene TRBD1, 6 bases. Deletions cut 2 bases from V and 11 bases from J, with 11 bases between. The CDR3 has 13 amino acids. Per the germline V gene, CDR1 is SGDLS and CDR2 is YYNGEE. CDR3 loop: CASSVRGGPPLHF. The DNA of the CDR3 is TGTGCCAGCAGCGTTCGGGGGGGCCCACCCCTCCACTTT.

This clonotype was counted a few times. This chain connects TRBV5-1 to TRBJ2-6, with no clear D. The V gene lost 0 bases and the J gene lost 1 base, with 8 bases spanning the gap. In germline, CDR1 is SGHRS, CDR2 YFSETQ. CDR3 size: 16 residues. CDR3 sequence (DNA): TGCGCCAGCAGCTTGGAGGCCATATCTGGGGCCAACGTCCTGACTTTC. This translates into CASSLEAISGANVLTF.

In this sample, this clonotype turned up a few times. The CDR3 DNA follows: TGTGCCAGCGCGCTACAGGACGAGCAGTACTTC. This codes for CASALQDEQYF. The gene calls are TRBV7-2 and TRBJ2-7; D may be TRBD1 (5 bases). Germline values: CDR1 SGHTA, CDR2 FQGNSA. The CDR3 consists of 11 residues. Trimming took off 8 bases at V and 5 bases at J, with 10 bases between the two ends.

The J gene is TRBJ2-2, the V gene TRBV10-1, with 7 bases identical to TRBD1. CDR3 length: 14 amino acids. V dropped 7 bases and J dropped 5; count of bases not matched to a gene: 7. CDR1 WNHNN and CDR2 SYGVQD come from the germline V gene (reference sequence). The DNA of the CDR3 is TGCGCCAGCAATCTGGACAGGACTACCGGGGAGCTGTTTTTT. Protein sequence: CASNLDRTTGELFF.

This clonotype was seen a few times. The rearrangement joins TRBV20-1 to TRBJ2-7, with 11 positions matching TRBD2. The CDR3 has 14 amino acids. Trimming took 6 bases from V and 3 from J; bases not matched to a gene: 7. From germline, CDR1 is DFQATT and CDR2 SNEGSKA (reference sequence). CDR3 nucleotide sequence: TGCAGTGCATACGGACTAGCGGGCAGCTACGAGCAGTACTTC. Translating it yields CSAYGLAGSYEQYF.

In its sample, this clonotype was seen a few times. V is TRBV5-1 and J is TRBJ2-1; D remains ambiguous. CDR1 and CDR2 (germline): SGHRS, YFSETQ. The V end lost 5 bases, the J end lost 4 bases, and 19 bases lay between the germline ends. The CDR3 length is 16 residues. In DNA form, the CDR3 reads TGCGCCAGCAGTCCCCCTTTAGCTCAACCTTACAATGAGCAGTTCTTC. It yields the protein CASSPPLAQPYNEQFF. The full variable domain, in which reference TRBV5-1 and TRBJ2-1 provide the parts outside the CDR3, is KAGVTQTPRYLIKTRGQQVTLSCSPISGHRSVSWYQQTPGQGLQFLFEYFSETQRNKGNFPGRFSGRQFSNSRSEMNVSTLELGDSALYLCASSPPLAQPYNEQFFGPGTRLTVL.

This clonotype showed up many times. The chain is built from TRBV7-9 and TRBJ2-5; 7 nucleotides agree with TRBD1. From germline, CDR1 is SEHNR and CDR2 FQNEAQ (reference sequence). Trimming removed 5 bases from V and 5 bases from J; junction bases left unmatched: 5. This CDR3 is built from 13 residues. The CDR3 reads CASSLGGLETQYF. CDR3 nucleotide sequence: TGTGCCAGCAGCCTAGGGGGCCTGGAGACCCAGTACTTC.